This T cell receptor beta chain appears in the sequencing data of a study of identical twins (dated by TCRdb to about 2016). For the study in its entirety: TCR alpha and beta repertoires from monozygotic twins, unrelated adults of various ages and cord blood were deep-sequenced to test whether fetal clonotypes persist. Replicate twin experiments were performed at different times using different library preparation protocols to rule out contamination.

Study-level results and caveats: Out-of-frame TCR alpha sharing in monozygotic twins was systematically underestimated by recombination models, whereas sharing between unrelated individuals was in agreement with the recombination models. Zero-insertion analyses could be partly confounded by invariant T cells such as MAIT and iNKT, though diverse VJ usage argued against such confounding for most clonotypes. The excess sharing between twins in beta out-of-frame sequences was weaker because fewer shared sequences reduced the signal-to-noise ratio. Out-of-frame TCR alpha sequences shared between twins showed an excess of low generation-probability sequences compared with coincidental sharing between unrelated individuals. Abundant cord blood beta clonotypes carried fewer insertions; young adult naive repertoires showed a weaker similar trend, while memory repertoires showed none. Because the same donors could not be followed over many years, the conclusions relied on cross-sectional statistical analysis.

Notes on this clonotype: Its specific antigen is unknown. The input lacks base qualities; no much larger clone sits a single base away.

CDR1 and CDR2 are drawn from the germline V gene (reference sequence): SEHNR, FQNEAQ. Including the terminal cysteine and phenylalanine, the CDR3 comprises 15 residues. Only the CDR3 DNA is retained, 45 bases long and in frame from the first base. A distance of 11 bases separates the germline ends of V and J, which lose 3 bases and 0 bases respectively. Every donor in the study was a healthy Caucasian. Three pairs of female monozygotic twins, all aged about 18 to 29 years, made up the twin cohort. Peripheral blood mononuclear cells were the source from which RNA for the TCR libraries was isolated. Library construction relied on 5' RACE. The sequencing machine was an Illumina HiSeq 2000. Template switching introduced a universal primer binding site; the final cDNA contained a unique molecular identifier, enabling accurate counting of TCR cDNA molecules. Specific primers in the conserved constant-segment region were used to synthesize first-strand cDNA for TCR alpha and beta chains. Each cDNA library was double barcoded, with a SMART-Mk sample barcode plus Illumina barcodes, to control for contamination. Two successive PCR steps introduced TruSeq adapter sequences along with Illumina sample barcodes. The Illumina HiSeq platform was used with custom primers to sequence TCR alpha and beta cDNA libraries. On the authors' methods: Unique molecular identifiers were extracted from raw reads with MiGEC, and CDR3 positions were determined with MiXCR. Recombination models were inferred per individual with the repgenHMM and IGoR tools using an EM algorithm. The tcR package in R was used for shared clonotype analysis, with sharing normalized by the product of cloneset sizes. Out-of-frame nonproductive sequences were analyzed to study raw recombination free of thymic and clonal selection effects. TCRdb reworked the public reads: Q25 trimming with fastp, MiXCR clone assembly, productive beta chains retained. Every entry covers one CDR3 protein and lists the most common genes and DNA from its rows. The V and J calls shown here were made by TCRdb, not taken from the authors' results. In this sample the table shows some 730,000 distinct CDR3 sequences, approximately 18% of which occur a single time. The biggest ten clones account for about an eighth of the sample.

A further study also used this sample, focusing on T cells expressing NK-cell markers. As the second study states: In sorted CD3+CD56+NKG2C+, CD3+CD56+NKG2C- and CD3+CD56-NKG2C+ T-cell subsets from several donors, TCR beta-chain repertoires were profiled. Among the eight sequenced donors, seven were HCMV-seropositive and one was HCMV-seronegative. In several experiments an anti-gammadeltaTCR antibody was added to restrict sorting to alphabetaTCR-expressing T cells. In several donors, the dominant CD3+CD56+NKG2C+ clonotypes were found to rank among the top 10 CD8+ clonotypes and to make up about 1.0-7.5% of CD8+ T cells. Those dominant clonotypes were again the most abundant among CD3+CD56-NKG2C+ cells in a handful of donors, at roughly 28.3-60.1%. It remained unclear whether the expanded NKG2C-expressing T cell clones were specific for HCMV antigens. The study sequenced eight donors, all healthy volunteers chosen at random: three men and five women. HCMV-specific IgG was detected in serum with a commercial ELISA kit to determine HCMV serostatus. For roughly six donors, bulk peripheral blood T-cell repertoires were additionally sequenced from unsorted PBMC. MIGEC was used to demultiplex reads and group the reads by UMI, and MiTCR was used to assemble and quantify clonotypes. Only TCR cDNA sequences supported by at least two reads were kept to exclude erroneous sequences. The tcR package was used for downstream repertoire analysis, and clonotypes were matched between fractions using CDR3 nucleotide sequence together with V segment. VDJmatch was used to annotate antigen specificity against VDJdb, with one amino acid substitution in CDR3 allowed.

The specimen sequenced was PBMCs. The sequence came from a woman between 18 and 29 years old in good health. The rearrangement combines TRBV7-9 with TRBJ2-5; too little of a D gene remains to name it. The CDR3 protein: CASSFPGRDQETQYF. The sequence in DNA is TGTGCCAGCAGCTTTCCCGGACGGGACCAAGAGACCCAGTACTTC. With the rest looked up from the reference TRBV7-9 and TRBJ2-5 genes rather than sequenced, the full variable domain is DTGVSQNPRHKITKRGQNVTFRCDPISEHNRLYWYRQTLGQGPEFLTYFQNEAQLEKSRLLSDRFSAERPKGSFSTLEIQRTEQGDSAMYLCASSFPGRDQETQYFGPGTRLLVL.